This entry features one T cell receptor (beta chain) sequence. Its antigen is still unknown. Libraries were prepared by immunoSEQ multiplex PCR; TCRdb keeps only in-frame clonotypes and omits some of them. The table shows tens of thousands of clones, with more than 70% occurring only once. This record comes from a study of T cell responses to AZD1222 COVID-19 vaccine. Points from the study as a whole: Unmutated variant regions reportedly attract nearly half of all spike-specific TCRs.

This CDR3 spans 13 amino acids. The germline CDR1 and CDR2 sequences are WNHNN and SYGVQD (reference sequence). The V end was cut by 4 bases, the J end by 1 base, with 7 bases between. The chain employs TRBV10-1 and TRBJ1-1; perhaps TRBD1 as D (5 bases). The receptor was derived from an adult in good health. Sequencing was performed on peripheral blood, taken on day 0 of AZD1222 vaccination. CDR3 in DNA: TGCGCCAGCAGTGCGGGGACGAACACTGAAGCTTTCTTT. This gives the protein CASSAGTNTEAFF.